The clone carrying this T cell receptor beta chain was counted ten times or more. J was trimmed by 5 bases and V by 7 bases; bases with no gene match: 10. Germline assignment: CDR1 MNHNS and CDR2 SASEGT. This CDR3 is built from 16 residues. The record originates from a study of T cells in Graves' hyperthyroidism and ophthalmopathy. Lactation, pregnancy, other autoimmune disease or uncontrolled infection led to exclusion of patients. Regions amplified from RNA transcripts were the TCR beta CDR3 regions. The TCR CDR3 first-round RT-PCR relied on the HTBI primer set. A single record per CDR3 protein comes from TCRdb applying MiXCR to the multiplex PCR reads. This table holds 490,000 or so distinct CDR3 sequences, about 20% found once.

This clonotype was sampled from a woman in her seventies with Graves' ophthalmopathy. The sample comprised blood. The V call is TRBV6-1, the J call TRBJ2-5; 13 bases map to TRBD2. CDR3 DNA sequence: TGTGCCAGCACCACACTAGCGGGAGGGTACCGTGAGACCCAGTACTTC. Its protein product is CASTTLAGGYRETQYF.